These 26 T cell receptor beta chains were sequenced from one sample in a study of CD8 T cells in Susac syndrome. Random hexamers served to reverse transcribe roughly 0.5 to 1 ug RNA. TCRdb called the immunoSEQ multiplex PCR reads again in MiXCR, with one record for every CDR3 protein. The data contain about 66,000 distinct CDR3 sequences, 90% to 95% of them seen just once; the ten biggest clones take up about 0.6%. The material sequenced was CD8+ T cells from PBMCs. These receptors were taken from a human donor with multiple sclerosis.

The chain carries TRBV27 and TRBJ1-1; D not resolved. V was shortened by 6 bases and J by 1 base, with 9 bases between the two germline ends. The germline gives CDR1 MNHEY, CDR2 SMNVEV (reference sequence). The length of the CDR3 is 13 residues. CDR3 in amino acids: CASSAAANTEAFF. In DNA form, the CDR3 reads TGTGCCAGCAGCGCCGCAGCGAACACTGAAGCTTTCTTT.

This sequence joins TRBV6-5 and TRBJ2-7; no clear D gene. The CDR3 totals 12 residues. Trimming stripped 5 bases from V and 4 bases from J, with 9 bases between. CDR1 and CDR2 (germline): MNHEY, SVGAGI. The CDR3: CASSLSGYEQYF. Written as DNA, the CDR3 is TGTGCCAGCAGTCTCAGTGGGTACGAGCAGTACTTC.

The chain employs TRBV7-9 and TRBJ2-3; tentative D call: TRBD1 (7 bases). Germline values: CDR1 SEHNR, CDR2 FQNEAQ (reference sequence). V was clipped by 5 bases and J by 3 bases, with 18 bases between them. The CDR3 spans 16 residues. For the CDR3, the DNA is TGTGCCAGCAGCCCGGGGCAGGGGGGAAGGACAGATACGCAGTATTTT. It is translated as CASSPGQGGRTDTQYF.

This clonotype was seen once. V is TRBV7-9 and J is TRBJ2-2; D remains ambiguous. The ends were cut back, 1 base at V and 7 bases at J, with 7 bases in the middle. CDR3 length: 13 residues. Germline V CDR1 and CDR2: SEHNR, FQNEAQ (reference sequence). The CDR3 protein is CASSLGFVGELFF. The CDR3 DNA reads TGTGCCAGCAGCTTAGGATTCGTCGGGGAGCTGTTTTTT.

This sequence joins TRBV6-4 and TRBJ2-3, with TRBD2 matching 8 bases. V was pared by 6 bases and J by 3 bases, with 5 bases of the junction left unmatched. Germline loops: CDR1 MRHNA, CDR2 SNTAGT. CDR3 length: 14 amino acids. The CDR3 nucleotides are TGTGCCAGCAGAGAAGCGGGAGAAACAGATACGCAGTATTTT. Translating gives CASREAGETDTQYF.

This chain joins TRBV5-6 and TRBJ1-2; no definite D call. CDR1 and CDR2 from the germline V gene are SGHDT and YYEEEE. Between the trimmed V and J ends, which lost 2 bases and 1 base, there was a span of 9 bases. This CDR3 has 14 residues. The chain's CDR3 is CASSFVQVNYGYTF. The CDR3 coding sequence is TGTGCCAGCAGCTTCGTGCAGGTTAACTATGGCTACACCTTC.

Here the CDR3 DNA reads TGTGCCAGCAGCGGAAAGGGGGGACTCTACGAAGCTTTCTTT. Encoded protein: CASSGKGGLYEAFF. The chain is built from TRBV9 and TRBJ1-1, with a weak D call TRBD1 (6 bases). The germline V gene encodes CDR1 SGDLS and CDR2 YYNGEE. The CDR3 has 14 amino acids. Trimming removed 3 bases at V and 8 bases at J, with 17 bases between.

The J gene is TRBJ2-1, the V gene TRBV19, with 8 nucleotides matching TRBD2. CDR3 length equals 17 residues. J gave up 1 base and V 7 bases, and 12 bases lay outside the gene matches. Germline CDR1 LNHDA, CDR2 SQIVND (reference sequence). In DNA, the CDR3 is TGTGCCAGTATGGATCCGACGGGAGGGCCGTCCTACAATGAGCAGTTCTTC. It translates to CASMDPTGGPSYNEQFF.

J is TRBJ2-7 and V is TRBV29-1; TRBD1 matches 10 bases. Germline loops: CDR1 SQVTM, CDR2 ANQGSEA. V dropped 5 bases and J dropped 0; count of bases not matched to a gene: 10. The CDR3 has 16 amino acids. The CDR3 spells CSVPVWTGGDSYEQYF. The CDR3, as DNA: TGCAGCGTTCCGGTTTGGACAGGGGGGGACTCCTACGAGCAGTACTTC.

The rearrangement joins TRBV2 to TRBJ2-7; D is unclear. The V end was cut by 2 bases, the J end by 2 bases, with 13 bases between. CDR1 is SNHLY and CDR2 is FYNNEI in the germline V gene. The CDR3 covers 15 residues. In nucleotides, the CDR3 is TGTGCCAGCAGTGAATTGGCAGGACCCCCCTACGAGCAGTACTTC. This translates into CASSELAGPPYEQYF.

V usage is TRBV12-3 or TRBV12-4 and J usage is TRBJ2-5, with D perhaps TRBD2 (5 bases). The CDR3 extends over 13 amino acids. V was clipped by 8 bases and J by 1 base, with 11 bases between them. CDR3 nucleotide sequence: TGTGCCAGCCAGACGGGGTCCCAAGAGACCCAGTACTTC. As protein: CASQTGSQETQYF.

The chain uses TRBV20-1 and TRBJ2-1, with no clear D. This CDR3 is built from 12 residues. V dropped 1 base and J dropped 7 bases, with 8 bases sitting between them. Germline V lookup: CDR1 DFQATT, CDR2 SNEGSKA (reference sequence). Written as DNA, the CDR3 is TGCAGTGCTAGAGCCCCTACGAATGAGCAGTTCTTC. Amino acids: CSARAPTNEQFF.

The CDR3 nucleotides read TGCGCCAGCAGCCAAGACAGCGGGCAGAGCTCCTACGAGCAGTACTTC. Its protein is CASSQDSGQSSYEQYF. The V gene is TRBV4-1, the J gene TRBJ2-7, with D perhaps matching TRBD2 (6 bases). The CDR3 sequence is 16 residues long. The V and J ends lost 0 bases and 0 bases respectively, with 12 bases between them. The germline V gene encodes CDR1 MGHRA and CDR2 YSYEKL.

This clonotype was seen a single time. The CDR3 DNA reads TGCACCCTGCACTGGGGCAATGAGCAGTTCTTC. This translates into CTLHWGNEQFF. The chain combines TRBV20-1 with TRBJ2-1; D ambiguous. CDR1 is DFQATT, CDR2 SNEGSKA, per germline (reference sequence). CDR3 length: 11 residues.

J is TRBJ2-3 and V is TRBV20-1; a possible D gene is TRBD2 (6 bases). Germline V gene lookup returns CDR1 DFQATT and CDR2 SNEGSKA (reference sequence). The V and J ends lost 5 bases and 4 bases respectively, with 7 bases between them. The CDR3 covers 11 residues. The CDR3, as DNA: TGCAGTGCTCGACTAGCAGATACGCAGTATTTT. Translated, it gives CSARLADTQYF.

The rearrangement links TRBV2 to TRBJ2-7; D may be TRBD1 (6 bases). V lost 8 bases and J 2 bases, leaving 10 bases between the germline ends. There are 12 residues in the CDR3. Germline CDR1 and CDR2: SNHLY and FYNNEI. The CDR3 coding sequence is TGTGCCAGCTGGGACATGACCTACGAGCAGTACTTC. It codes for CASWDMTYEQYF.

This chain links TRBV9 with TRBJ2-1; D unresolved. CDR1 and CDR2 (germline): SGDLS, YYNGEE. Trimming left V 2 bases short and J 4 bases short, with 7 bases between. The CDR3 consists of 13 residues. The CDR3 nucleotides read TGTGCCAGCAGCGTCGATATTTACAATGAGCAGTTCTTC. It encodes CASSVDIYNEQFF.

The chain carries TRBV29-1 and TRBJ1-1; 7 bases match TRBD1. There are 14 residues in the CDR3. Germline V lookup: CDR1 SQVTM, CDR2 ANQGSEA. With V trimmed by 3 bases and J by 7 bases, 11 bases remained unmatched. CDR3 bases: TGCAGCGTTGATTTAAGGGGGCGGGGGAATGAAGCTTTCTTT. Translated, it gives CSVDLRGRGNEAFF.

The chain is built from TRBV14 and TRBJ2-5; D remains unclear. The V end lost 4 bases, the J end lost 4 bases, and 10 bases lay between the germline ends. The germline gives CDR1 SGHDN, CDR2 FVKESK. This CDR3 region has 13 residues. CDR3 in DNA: TGTGCCAGCAGCCTCCCATGGGGAGAGACCCAGTACTTC. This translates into CASSLPWGETQYF.

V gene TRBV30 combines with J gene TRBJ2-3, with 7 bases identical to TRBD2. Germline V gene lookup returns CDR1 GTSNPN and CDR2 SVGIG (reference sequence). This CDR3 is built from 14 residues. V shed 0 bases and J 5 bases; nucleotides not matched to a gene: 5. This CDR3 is CAWSVSGVGDTQYF. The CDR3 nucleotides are TGTGCCTGGAGTGTGAGCGGGGTAGGAGATACGCAGTATTTT.

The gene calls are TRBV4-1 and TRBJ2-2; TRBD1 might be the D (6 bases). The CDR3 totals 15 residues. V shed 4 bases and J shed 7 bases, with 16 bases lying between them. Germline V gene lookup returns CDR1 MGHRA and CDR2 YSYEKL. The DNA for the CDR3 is TGCGCCAGCAGCCCCCGACAGGACTCAGGCGGGGAGCTGTTTTTT. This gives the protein CASSPRQDSGGELFF.

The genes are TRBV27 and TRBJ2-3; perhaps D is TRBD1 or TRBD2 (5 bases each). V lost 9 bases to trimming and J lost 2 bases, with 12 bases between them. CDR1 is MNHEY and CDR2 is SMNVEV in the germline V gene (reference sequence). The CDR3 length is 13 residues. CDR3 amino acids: CASTTGPTDTQYF. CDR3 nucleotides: TGTGCCAGTACAACGGGGCCCACAGATACGCAGTATTTT.

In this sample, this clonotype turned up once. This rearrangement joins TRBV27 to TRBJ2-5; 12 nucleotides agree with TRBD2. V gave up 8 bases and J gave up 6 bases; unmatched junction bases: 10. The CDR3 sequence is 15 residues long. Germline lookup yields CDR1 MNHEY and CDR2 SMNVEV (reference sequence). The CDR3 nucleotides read TGTGCCAGCTCCCTTACTAGCGGGAGGAGCCAGACCCAGTACTTC. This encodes CASSLTSGRSQTQYF.

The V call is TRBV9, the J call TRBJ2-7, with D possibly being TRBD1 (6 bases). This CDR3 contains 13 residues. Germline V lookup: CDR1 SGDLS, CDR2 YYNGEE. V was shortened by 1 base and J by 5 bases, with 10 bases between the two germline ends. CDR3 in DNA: TGTGCCAGCAGCGTAACAGGGAAGGACGAGCAGTACTTC. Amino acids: CASSVTGKDEQYF.

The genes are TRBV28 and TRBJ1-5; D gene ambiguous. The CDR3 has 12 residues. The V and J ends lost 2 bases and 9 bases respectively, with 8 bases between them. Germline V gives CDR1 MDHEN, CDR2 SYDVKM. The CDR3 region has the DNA TGTGCCAGCAGTTTACCTCTAATGCCCCAGCATTTT. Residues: CASSLPLMPQHF.

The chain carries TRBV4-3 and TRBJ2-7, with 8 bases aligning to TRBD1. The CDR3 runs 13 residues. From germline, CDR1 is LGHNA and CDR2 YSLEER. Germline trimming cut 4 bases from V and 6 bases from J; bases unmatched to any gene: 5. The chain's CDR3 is CASSPDRAGEQYF. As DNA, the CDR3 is TGCGCCAGCAGCCCGGACAGGGCCGGCGAGCAGTACTTC.